This is a list of T cell receptor beta chains from one sample in a study of blood T cells in healthy people across ages. TCRdb ran MiXCR on the 5' RACE reads and lists one entry per CDR3 protein. Altogether hundreds of thousands of distinct CDR3 sequences are present, 40% to 50% being singletons, with the ten largest covering nearly 20%. The material sequenced was blood. The source of these receptors is a man aged 60 to 75 in good health. Both conserved end residues are part of each CDR3. The order of the fields is V gene, D gene, clone size, J gene, CDR3 protein, CDR3 DNA. The D gene is left open where the match is weak. Size is omitted from some rows. Given values are once, few, many or a class for expanded clones.

TRBV20-1	-	-	TRBJ1-4	CSASTSVLAEKLFF	TGCAGTGCTAGCACGTCGGTTTTGGCTGAAAAACTGTTTTTT
TRBV5-5	TRBD2	once	TRBJ2-7	CASSPDSGGTYEQYF	TGTGCCAGCAGCCCGGATAGCGGGGGTACCTACGAGCAGTACTTC
TRBV5-6	TRBD1	-	TRBJ2-5	CASSLLDRPQETQYF	TGTGCCAGCAGCTTGCTGGACAGGCCCCAAGAGACCCAGTACTTC
TRBV20-1	-	-	TRBJ1-6	CSALVRENSPPHF	TGCAGTGCTCTCGTCCGGGAAAATTCACCCCCCCACTTT
TRBV9	-	-	TRBJ2-5	CASSVVPGAQETQYF	TGTGCCAGCAGCGTAGTTCCCGGGGCCCAAGAGACCCAGTACTTC
TRBV6-2/TRBV6-3	-	-	TRBJ1-5	CASSYSTGDQPQHF	TGTGCCAGCAGTTACTCGACAGGTGATCAGCCCCAGCATTTT
TRBV4-1	TRBD2	few	TRBJ2-7	CASSQTVAGAFGDEQYF	TGCGCCAGCAGCCAAACGGTAGCGGGGGCCTTCGGGGACGAGCAGTACTTC
TRBV7-2	-	few	TRBJ2-1	CASSLRGMGYNEQFF	TGTGCCAGCAGCTTACGGGGCATGGGGTACAATGAGCAGTTCTTC
TRBV7-2	-	few	TRBJ2-7	CASSAKAGQSYEQYF	TGTGCCAGCAGCGCGAAGGCGGGACAGTCCTACGAGCAGTACTTC
TRBV20-1	TRBD1	-	TRBJ2-3	CSAHPGQGGYEQYF	TGCAGTGCCCATCCGGGACAGGGAGGGTACGAGCAGTATTTT
TRBV7-2	-	-	TRBJ1-2	CASRLERSPGGYTF	TGTGCCAGCAGGCTCGAGAGGTCCCCAGGCGGCTACACCTTC
TRBV27	TRBD1	-	TRBJ1-4	CASSFNRGIEKLFF	TGTGCCAGCAGTTTCAACAGGGGGATTGAAAAACTGTTTTTT
TRBV27	-	-	TRBJ1-6	CASSREPPGGTAYNSPPHF	TGTGCCAGCAGCCGAGAGCCTCCCGGGGGGACCGCCTATAATTCACCCCCCCACTTT